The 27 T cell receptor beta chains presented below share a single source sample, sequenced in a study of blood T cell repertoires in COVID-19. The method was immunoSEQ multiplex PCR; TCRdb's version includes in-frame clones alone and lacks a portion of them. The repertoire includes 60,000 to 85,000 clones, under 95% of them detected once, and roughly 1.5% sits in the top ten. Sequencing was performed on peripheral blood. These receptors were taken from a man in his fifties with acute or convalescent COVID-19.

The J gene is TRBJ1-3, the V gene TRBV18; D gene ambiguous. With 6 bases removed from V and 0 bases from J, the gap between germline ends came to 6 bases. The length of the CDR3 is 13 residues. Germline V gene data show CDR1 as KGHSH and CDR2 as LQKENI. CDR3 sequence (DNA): TGTGCCAGCTCGGAGGGCTCTGGAAACACCATATATTTT. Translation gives CASSEGSGNTIYF. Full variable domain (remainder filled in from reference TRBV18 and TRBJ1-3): NAGVMQNPRHLVRRRGQEARLRCSPMKGHSHVYWYRQLPEEGLKFMVYLQKENIIDESGMPKERFSAEFPKEGPSILRIQQVVRGDSAAYFCASSEGSGNTIYFGEGSWLTVV.

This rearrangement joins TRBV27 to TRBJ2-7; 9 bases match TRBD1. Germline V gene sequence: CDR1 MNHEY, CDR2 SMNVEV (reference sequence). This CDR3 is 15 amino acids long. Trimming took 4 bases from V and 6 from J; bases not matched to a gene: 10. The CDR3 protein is CASSSSGTGSSEQYV. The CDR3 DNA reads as TGTGCCAGCAGTTCCTCCGGGACAGGGTCGTCCGAGCAGTACGTC.

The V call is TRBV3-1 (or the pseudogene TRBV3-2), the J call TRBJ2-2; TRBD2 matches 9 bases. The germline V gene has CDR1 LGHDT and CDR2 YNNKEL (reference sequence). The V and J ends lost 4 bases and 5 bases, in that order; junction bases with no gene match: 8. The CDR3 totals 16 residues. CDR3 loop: CASSLGLAASTGELFF. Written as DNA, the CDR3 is TGTGCCAGCAGCCTGGGACTAGCTGCCTCTACCGGGGAGCTGTTTTTT.

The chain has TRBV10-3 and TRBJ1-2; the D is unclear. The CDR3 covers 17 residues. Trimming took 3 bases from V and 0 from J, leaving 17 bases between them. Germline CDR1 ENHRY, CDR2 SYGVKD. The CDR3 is CAISDITSATTNYGYTF. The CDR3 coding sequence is TGTGCCATCAGTGATATTACGTCGGCAACTACTAACTATGGCTACACCTTC.

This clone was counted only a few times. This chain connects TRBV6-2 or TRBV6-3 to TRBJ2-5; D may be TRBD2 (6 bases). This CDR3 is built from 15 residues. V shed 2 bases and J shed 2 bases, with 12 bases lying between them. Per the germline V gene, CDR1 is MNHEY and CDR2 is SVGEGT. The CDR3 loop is CASSYGQGGQETQYF. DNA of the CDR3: TGTGCCAGCAGTTACGGGCAGGGAGGACAAGAGACCCAGTACTTC.

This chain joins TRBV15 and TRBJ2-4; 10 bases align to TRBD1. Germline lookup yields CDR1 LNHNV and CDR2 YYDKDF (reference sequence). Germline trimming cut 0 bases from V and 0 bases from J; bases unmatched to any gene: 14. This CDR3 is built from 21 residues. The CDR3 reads CATSRDEWGTGDIIAKNIQYF. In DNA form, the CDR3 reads TGTGCCACCAGCAGAGATGAGTGGGGGACAGGGGATATCATAGCCAAAAACATTCAGTACTTC.

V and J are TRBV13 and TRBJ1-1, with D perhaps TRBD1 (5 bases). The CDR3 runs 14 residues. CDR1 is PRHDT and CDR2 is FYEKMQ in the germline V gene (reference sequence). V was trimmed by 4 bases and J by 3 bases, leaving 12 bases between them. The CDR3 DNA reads TGTGCCAGCAGCTCACCCGTAGGGGACACTGAAGCTTTCTTT. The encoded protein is CASSSPVGDTEAFF.

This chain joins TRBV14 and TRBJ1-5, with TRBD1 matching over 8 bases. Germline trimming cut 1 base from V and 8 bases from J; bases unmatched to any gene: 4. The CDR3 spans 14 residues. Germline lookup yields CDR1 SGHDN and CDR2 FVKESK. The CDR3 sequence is CASSQGTGQEPQHF. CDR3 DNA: TGTGCCAGCAGCCAAGGGACAGGGCAGGAGCCCCAGCATTTT.

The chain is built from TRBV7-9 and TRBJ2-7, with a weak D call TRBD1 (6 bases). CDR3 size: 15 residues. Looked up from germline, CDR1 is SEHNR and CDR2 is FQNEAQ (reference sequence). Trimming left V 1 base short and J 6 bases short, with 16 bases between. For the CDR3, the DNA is TGTGCCAGCAGCTTAGAAGCAGGGGTCCGTTCCGAGCAGTACTTC. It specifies CASSLEAGVRSEQYF.

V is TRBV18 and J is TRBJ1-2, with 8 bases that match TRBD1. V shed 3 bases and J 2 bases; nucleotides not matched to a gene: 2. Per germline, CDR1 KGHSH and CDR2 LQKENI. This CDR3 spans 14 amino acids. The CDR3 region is CASSPGQGNYGYTF. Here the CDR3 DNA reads TGTGCCAGCTCACCCGGACAGGGAAACTATGGCTACACCTTC.

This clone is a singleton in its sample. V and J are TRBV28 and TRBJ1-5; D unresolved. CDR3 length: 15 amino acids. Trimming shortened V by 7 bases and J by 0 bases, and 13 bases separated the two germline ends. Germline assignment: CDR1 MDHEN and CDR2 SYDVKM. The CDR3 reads CASTRHAGSNQPQHF. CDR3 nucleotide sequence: TGTGCCAGCACCCGTCACGCGGGTAGCAATCAGCCCCAGCATTTT.

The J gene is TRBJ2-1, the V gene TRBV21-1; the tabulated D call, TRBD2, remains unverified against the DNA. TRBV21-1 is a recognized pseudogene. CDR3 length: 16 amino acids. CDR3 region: CASSKEPSGTYNEQFF. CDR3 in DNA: TGTGCCAGCAGCAAAGAGCCTAGCGGGACTTACAATGAGCAGTTCTTC.

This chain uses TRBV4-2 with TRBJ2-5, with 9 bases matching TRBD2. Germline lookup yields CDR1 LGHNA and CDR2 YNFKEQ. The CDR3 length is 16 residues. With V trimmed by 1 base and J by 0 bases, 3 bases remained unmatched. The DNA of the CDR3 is TGTGCCAGCAGCCAAGTTCAGCGGGGGGACCAAGAGACCCAGTACTTC. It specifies CASSQVQRGDQETQYF.

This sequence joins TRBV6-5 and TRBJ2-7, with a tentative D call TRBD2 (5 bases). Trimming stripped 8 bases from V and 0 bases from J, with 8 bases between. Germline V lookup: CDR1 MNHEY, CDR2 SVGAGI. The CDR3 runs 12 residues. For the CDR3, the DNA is TGTGCCAGCTCTGACTACTCCTACGAGCAGTACGTC. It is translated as CASSDYSYEQYV.

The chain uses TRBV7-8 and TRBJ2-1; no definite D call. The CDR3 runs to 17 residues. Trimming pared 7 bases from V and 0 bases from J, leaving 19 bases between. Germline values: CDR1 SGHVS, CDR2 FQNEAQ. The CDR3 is CASTLLVIASSYNEQFF. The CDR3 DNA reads TGTGCCAGCACCCTCTTAGTAATCGCTAGCTCCTACAATGAGCAGTTCTTC.

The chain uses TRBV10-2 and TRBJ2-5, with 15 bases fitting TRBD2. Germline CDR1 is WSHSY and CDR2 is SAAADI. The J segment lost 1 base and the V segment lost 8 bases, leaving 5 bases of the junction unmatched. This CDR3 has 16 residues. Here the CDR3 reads CASGGLAGGLQETQYF. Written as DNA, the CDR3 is TGCGCCAGCGGGGGACTAGCGGGAGGCCTCCAAGAGACCCAGTACTTC.

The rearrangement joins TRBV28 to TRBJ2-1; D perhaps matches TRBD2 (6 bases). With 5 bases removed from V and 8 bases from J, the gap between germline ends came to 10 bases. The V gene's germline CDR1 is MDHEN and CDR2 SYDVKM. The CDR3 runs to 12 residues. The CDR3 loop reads CASSKGLHEQFF. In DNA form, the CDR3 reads TGTGCCAGCAGTAAGGGACTCCATGAGCAGTTCTTC.

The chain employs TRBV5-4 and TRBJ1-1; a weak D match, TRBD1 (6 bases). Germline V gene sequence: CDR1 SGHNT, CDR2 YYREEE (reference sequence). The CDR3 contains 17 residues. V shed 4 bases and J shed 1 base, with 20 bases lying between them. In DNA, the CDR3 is TGTGCCAGCAGCACCCGACAGGTTGGGCCCCCGAACACTGAAGCTTTCTTT. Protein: CASSTRQVGPPNTEAFF.

The CDR3 region has the DNA TGCAGCGTTGAATATTCAGATACGCAGTATTTT. It specifies CSVEYSDTQYF. This rearrangement joins TRBV29-1 to TRBJ2-3; no definite D call. CDR1 SQVTM and CDR2 ANQGSEA come from the germline V gene. The CDR3 spans 11 residues. Trimming cost V 2 bases and J 4 bases, with 4 bases left between them.

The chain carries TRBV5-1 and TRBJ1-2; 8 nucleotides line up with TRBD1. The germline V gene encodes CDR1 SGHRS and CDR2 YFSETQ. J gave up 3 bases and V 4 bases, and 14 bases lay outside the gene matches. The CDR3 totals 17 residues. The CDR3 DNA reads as TGCGCCAGCAGCATGAATATTAGGACAGGGTCGGACTATGGCTACACCTTC. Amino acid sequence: CASSMNIRTGSDYGYTF.

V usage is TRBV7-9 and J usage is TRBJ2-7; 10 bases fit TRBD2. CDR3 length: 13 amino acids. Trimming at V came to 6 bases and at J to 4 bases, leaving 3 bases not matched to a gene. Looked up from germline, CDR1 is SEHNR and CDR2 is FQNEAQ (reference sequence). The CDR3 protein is CASSSSGGYEQYF. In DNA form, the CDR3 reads TGTGCCAGCAGTAGTAGCGGGGGGTACGAGCAGTACTTC.

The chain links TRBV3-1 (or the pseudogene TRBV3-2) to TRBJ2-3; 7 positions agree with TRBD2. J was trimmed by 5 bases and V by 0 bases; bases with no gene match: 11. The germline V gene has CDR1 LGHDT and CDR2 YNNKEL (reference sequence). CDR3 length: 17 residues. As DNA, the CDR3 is TGTGCCAGCAGCCAAGACCAGAGCGGGACCCGAGGAGATACGCAGTATTTT. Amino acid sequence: CASSQDQSGTRGDTQYF.

Here the CDR3 reads CASSLGQGASGANVLTF. CDR3 bases: TGTGCCAGCAGCTTGGGACAGGGGGCGAGTGGGGCCAACGTCCTGACTTTC. This rearrangement joins TRBV5-5 to TRBJ2-6; 10 nucleotides align to TRBD1. CDR3 length: 17 amino acids. Looked up from germline, CDR1 is SGHKS and CDR2 is YYEKEE (reference sequence). After removal of 0 bases from V and 3 bases from J, the junction contained 3 bases not matched to a gene.

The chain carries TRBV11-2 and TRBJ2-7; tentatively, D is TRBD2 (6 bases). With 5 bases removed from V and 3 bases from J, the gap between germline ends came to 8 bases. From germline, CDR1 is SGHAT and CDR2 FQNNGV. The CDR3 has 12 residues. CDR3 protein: CASSMGLYEQYV. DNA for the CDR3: TGTGCCAGCAGCATGGGACTCTACGAGCAGTACGTC.

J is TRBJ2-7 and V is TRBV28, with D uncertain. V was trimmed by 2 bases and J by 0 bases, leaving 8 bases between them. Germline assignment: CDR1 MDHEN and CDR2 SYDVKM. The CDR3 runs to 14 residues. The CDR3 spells CASSLPSSSYEQYF. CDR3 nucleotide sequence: TGTGCCAGCAGTTTACCTTCTTCCTCCTACGAGCAGTACTTC. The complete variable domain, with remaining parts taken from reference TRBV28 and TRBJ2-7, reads DVKVTQSSRYLVKRTGEKVFLECVQDMDHENMFWYRQDPGLGLRLIYFSYDVKMKEKGDIPEGYSVSREKKERFSLILESASTNQTSMYLCASSLPSSSYEQYFGPGTRLTVT.

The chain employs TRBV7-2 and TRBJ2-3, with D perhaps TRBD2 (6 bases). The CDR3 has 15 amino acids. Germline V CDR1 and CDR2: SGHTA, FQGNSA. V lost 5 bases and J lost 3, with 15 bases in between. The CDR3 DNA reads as TGTGCCAGCAGCATTTGGGACTCCGAAACAGATACGCAGTATTTT. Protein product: CASSIWDSETDTQYF.

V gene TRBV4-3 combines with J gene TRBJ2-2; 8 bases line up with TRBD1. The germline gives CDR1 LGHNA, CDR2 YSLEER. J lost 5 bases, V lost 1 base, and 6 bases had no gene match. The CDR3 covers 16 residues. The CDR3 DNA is TGCGCCAGCAGCCAAGGGACAGGGATAAGGACCGGGGAGCTGTTTTTT. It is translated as CASSQGTGIRTGELFF.